These T cell receptor beta chains were read from a single sample in a study of cytomegalovirus exposure and HLA in healthy donors. The table came from immunoSEQ multiplex PCR; TCRdb's copy has only in-frame clones and leaves some out. This sample carries approximately 160,000 clones, more than 75% of them seen once, and the ten largest clones take about 0.89%. The sample taken for sequencing was PBMCs. The receptors derive from a girl aged 2 to 10 in good health and CMV-seropositive. The CDR3 runs from the conserved cysteine through the conserved F or W. Fields, in order: D gene, V gene, clone size, J gene, CDR3 DNA, CDR3 protein. D genes are given only for firm matches. Size tells how often a clone was seen (once, few, many) or the class of an expanded clone, and some rows leave it out.

.	TRBV28	few	TRBJ1-5	TGTGCCAGCAGTTCCCGAGATCAGCCCCAGCATTTT	CASSSRDQPQHF
.	TRBV30	.	TRBJ2-7	TGTGCCTGGGGTAGCCTCTCCTACGAGCAGTACTTC	CAWGSLSYEQYF
TRBD2	TRBV4-1	.	TRBJ2-5	TGCGCCAGCAGCCAAGATTGGCGGGAGGCTGAGACCCAGTACTTC	CASSQDWREAETQYF
TRBD1	TRBV6-5	.	TRBJ1-6	TGTGCCAGCAGTTACAAGGGGACAGCTAATTCACCCCTCCACTTT	CASSYKGTANSPLHF
.	TRBV7-6	.	TRBJ2-7	TGTGCCAGCAGCTTAGAAGGGGCAGGCTACGAGCAGTACTTC	CASSLEGAGYEQYF
TRBD1	TRBV7-9	.	TRBJ2-7	TGTGCCAGCAGCTCAACGGGGGGACAGGGTTTTCTGGAGCAGTACTTC	CASSSTGGQGFLEQYF
.	TRBV29-1	few	TRBJ2-1	TGCAGCGCTACTGCCTACAATGAGCAGTTCTTC	CSATAYNEQFF
TRBD1	TRBV6-1	.	TRBJ1-1	TGTGCCAGCAGTGAAGTGACAGGGAGCACTGAAGCTTTCTTT	CASSEVTGSTEAFF
TRBD1	TRBV5-4	.	TRBJ2-1	TGTGCCAGCAGCACGGGACAGGGGGCCTATGAGCAGTTCTTC	CASSTGQGAYEQFF
TRBD2	TRBV6-4	.	TRBJ2-2	TGTGCCAGCAGTGAAGCGGGAGGGCCCGGGGAGCTGTTTTTT	CASSEAGGPGELFF
.	TRBV6-1	.	TRBJ1-2	TGTGCCAGCAGAGCAGGGTCTGGCTACACCTTC	CASRAGSGYTF
.	TRBV2	once	TRBJ2-3	TGTGCCAGCAGCTCCACTAGCGATACGCAGTATTTT	CASSSTSDTQYF
TRBD2	TRBV25-1	.	TRBJ2-7	TGTGCCAGCAGGATGGGGGGGAGTGTGTCCTACGAGCAGTACTTC	CASRMGGSVSYEQYF
.	TRBV7-9	.	TRBJ2-1	TGTGCCAGCAGCTTAAGGCGGGAACACAGACAGAATGAGCAGTTCTTC	CASSLRREHRQNEQFF
.	TRBV27	.	TRBJ2-3	TGTGCCAGCAGTTCCTACACAGATACGCAGTATTTT	CASSSYTDTQYF
TRBD1	TRBV4-1	.	TRBJ2-3	TGCGCCAGCAGCCAGAAACAGGGGGCATCGGTCGGCACAGATACGCAGTATTTT	CASSQKQGASVGTDTQYF
TRBD1	TRBV28	.	TRBJ2-5	TGTGCCAGCAGTCCCCAGGGGGCTCGGCGAGAGACCCAGTACTTC	CASSPQGARRETQYF
.	TRBV19	.	TRBJ2-3	TGTGCCAGTAGTGTGAAATACAGGCCCCACACAGATACGCAGTATTTT	CASSVKYRPHTDTQYF
.	TRBV28	.	TRBJ2-3	TGTGCCAGCAGCCCCCCCGGGCAGGGGACAGATACGCAGTATTTT	CASSPPGQGTDTQYF
TRBD1	TRBV28	once	TRBJ2-7	TGTGCCAGCAGGGGCTCCGGGACAGGGACATACGAGCAGTACTTC	CASRGSGTGTYEQYF
.	TRBV5-6	.	TRBJ1-2	TGTGCCAGCACGTACCACAGGGCAATGGTGAAAGGCTACACCTTC	CASTYHRAMVKGYTF
.	TRBV7-8	.	TRBJ1-4	TGTGCCAGCAGCTTAGCGCGGCGGGACCGTCGTCAAAAACTGTTTTTT	CASSLARRDRRQKLFF
TRBD2	TRBV7-2	.	TRBJ2-7	TGTGCCAGCAGCCTCACTAGCGGAACCTACGAGCAGTACTTC	CASSLTSGTYEQYF
.	TRBV5-1	once	TRBJ2-7	TGCGCCAGCAGCTTGGACAGGGCCTCCTACGAGCAGTACTTC	CASSLDRASYEQYF
TRBD1	TRBV9	.	TRBJ1-2	TGTGCCAGCAGCGTGAGGACAGGGGATGGCTACACCTTC	CASSVRTGDGYTF
.	TRBV11-2	.	TRBJ1-1	TGTGCCAGCAGCCCCGACAGGTACACTGAAGCTTTCTTT	CASSPDRYTEAFF
.	TRBV5-1	few	TRBJ1-5	TGCGCCAGCAGCTTAGAGGGATATAGCAATCAGCCCCAGCATTTT	CASSLEGYSNQPQHF
.	TRBV4-1	.	TRBJ2-2	TGCGCCAGCAGCCGAAAAGCGGACCGAACCTACACCGGGGAGCTGTTTTTT	CASSRKADRTYTGELFF
TRBD1	TRBV2	.	TRBJ1-5	TGTGCCAGCAAACCTCAGGGGGAGTGGAGGAGCAATCAGCCCCAGCATTTT	CASKPQGEWRSNQPQHF
.	TRBV27	.	TRBJ2-7	TGTGCCAGCAGTTGGGGCGGCTCCTACGAGCAGTACTTC	CASSWGGSYEQYF
.	TRBV29-1	.	TRBJ1-4	TGCAGCGTGGGTACAAGGGGTTCGACTAATGAAAAACTGTTTTTT	CSVGTRGSTNEKLFF
.	TRBV10-3	.	TRBJ1-6	TGTGCCATCAGTGATCTGGGGGGGGAAAATTCACCCCTCCACTTT	CAISDLGGENSPLHF
.	TRBV11-2	.	TRBJ1-2	TGTGCCAGCAGCCCCTCCTACAGGGATGGCTACACCTTC	CASSPSYRDGYTF
.	TRBV10-2	.	TRBJ2-5	TGCGCCAGCAGCCTGACTGTCAGAGAGACCCAGTACTTC	CASSLTVRETQYF
TRBD2	TRBV2	.	TRBJ2-1	TGTGCCAGCAACCCAGCGGGAGTTACCGATGAGCAGTTCTTC	CASNPAGVTDEQFF